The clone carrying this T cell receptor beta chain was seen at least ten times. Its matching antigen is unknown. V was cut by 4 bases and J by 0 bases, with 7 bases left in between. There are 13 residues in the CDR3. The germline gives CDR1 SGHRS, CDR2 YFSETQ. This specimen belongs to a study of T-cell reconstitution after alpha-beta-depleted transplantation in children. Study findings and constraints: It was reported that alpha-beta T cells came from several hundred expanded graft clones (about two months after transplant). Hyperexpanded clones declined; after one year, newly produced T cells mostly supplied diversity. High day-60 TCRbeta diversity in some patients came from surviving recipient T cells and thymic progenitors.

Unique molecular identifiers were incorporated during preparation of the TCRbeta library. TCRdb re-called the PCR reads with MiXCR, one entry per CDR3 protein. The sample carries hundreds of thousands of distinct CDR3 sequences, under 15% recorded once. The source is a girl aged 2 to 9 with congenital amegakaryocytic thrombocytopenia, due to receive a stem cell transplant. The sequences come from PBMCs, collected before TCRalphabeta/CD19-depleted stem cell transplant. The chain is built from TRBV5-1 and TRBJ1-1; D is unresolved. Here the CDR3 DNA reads TGCGCCAGCAGCGATCAGGTGAACACTGAAGCTTTCTTT. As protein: CASSDQVNTEAFF. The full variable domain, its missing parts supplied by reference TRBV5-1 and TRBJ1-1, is KAGVTQTPRYLIKTRGQQVTLSCSPISGHRSVSWYQQTPGQGLQFLFEYFSETQRNKGNFPGRFSGRQFSNSRSEMNVSTLELGDSALYLCASSDQVNTEAFFGQGTRLTVV.